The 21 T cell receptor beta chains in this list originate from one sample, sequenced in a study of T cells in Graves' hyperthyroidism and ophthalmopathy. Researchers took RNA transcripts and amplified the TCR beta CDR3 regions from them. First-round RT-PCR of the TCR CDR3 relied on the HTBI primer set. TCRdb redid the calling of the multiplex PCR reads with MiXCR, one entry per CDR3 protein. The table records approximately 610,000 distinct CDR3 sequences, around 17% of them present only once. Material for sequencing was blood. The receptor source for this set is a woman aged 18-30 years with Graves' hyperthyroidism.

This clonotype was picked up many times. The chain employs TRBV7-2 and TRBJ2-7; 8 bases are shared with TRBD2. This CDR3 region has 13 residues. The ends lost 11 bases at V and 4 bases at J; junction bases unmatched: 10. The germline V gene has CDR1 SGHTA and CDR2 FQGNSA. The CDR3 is CAVKAGGDYEQYF. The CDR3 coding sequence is TGTGCCGTAAAGGCGGGGGGCGATTACGAGCAGTACTTC.

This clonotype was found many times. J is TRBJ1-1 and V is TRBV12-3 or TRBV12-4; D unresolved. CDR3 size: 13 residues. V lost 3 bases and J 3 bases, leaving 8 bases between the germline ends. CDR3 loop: CASSLPQYTEAFF. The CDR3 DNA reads TGTGCCAGCAGTTTGCCCCAGTACACTGAAGCTTTCTTT.

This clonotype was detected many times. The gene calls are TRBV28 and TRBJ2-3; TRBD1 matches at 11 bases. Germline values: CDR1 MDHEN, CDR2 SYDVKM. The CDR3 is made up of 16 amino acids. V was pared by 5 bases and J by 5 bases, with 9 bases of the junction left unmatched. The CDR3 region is CASSIPDRGQKDTQYF. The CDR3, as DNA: TGTGCCAGCAGTATCCCGGACAGGGGGCAAAAAGATACGCAGTATTTT.

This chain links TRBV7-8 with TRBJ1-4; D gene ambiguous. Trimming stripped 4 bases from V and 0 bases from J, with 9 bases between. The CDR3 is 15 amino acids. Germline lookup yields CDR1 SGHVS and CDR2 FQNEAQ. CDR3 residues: CASSSVGATNEKLFF. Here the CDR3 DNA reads TGTGCCAGCAGCTCCGTCGGTGCAACTAATGAAAAACTGTTTTTT.

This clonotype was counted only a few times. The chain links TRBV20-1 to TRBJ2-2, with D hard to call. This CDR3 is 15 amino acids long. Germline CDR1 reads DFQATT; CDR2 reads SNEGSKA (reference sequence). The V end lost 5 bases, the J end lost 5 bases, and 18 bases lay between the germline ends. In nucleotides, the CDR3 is TGCAGTGCTCGGAGCGTAGGGTTAGGAACCGGGGAGCTGTTTTTT. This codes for CSARSVGLGTGELFF.

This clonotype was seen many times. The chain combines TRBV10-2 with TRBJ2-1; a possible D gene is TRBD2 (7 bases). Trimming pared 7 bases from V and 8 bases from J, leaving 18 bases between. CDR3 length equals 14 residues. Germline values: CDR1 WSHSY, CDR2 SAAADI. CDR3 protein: CASTLGGGLDEQFF. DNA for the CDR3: TGCGCCAGCACTCTAGGGGGAGGGTTGGATGAGCAGTTCTTC.

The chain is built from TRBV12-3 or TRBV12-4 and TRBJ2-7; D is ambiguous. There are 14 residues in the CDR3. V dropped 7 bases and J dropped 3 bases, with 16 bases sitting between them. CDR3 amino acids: CASNFVYKNYEQYF. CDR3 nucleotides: TGTGCCAGCAATTTCGTGTATAAGAACTACGAGCAGTACTTC.

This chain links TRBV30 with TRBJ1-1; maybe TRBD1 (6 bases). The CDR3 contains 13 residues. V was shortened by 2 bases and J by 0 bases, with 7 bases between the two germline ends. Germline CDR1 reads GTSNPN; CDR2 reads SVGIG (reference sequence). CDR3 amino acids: CAWSQGMNTEAFF. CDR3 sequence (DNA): TGTGCCTGGAGTCAGGGGATGAACACTGAAGCTTTCTTT.

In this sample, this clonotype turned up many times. CDR3 amino acids: CASSLGPSSGGLPPYEQYF. The DNA for the CDR3 is TGTGCCAGCAGCTTAGGCCCTTCTAGCGGGGGCCTACCGCCCTACGAGCAGTACTTC. The V call is TRBV13, the J call TRBJ2-7; TRBD2 agrees at 10 bases. Trimming at V came to 0 bases and at J to 2 bases, leaving 13 bases not matched to a gene. The length of the CDR3 is 19 residues. The germline gives CDR1 PRHDT, CDR2 FYEKMQ (reference sequence).

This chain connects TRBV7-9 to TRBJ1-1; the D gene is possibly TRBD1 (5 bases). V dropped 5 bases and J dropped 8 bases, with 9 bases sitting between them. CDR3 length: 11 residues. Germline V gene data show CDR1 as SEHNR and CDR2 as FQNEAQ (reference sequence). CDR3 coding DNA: TGTGCCAGCAGCCTACACAGGGAAGCTTTCTTT. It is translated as CASSLHREAFF. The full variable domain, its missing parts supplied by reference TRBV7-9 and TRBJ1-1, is DTGVSQNPRHKITKRGQNVTFRCDPISEHNRLYWYRQTLGQGPEFLTYFQNEAQLEKSRLLSDRFSAERPKGSFSTLEIQRTEQGDSAMYLCASSLHREAFFGQGTRLTVV.

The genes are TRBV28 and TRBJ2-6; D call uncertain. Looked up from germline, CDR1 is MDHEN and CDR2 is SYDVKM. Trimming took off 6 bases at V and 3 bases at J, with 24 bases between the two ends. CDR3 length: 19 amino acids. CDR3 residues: CASRKAAGTIFFGANVLTF. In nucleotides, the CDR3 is TGTGCCAGCAGAAAAGCCGCAGGAACGATCTTCTTTGGGGCCAACGTCCTGACTTTC.

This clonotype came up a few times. For the CDR3, the DNA is TGTGCCAGCTCCCAAGGGGGCATCACAGATACGCAGTATTTT. Translating gives CASSQGGITDTQYF. This chain uses TRBV18 with TRBJ2-3, with 7 nucleotides matching TRBD1. Germline loops: CDR1 KGHSH, CDR2 LQKENI. V lost 6 bases, J lost 2 bases, and 5 bases stayed unmatched. The CDR3 has 14 amino acids.

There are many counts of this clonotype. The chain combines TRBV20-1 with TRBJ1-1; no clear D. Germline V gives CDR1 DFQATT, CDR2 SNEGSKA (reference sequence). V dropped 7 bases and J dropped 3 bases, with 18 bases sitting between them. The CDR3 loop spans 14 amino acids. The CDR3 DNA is TGCAGTGTTAGGTTTTCATCTTGGGACACTGAAGCTTTCTTT. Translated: CSVRFSSWDTEAFF.

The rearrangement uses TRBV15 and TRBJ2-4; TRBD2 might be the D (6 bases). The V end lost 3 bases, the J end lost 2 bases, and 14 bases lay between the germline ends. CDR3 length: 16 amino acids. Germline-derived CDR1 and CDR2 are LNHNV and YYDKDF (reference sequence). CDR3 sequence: CATSSRMGGTKNIQYF. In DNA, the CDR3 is TGTGCCACCAGCAGTAGGATGGGGGGAACCAAAAACATTCAGTACTTC.

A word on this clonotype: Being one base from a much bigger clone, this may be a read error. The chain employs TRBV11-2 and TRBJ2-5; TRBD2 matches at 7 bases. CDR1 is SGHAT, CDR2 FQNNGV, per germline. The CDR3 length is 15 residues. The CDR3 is CASSYNVLAKETPYF. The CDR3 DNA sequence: TGTGCCAGCAGCTACAATGTACTAGCGAAAGAGACCCCGTACTTC.

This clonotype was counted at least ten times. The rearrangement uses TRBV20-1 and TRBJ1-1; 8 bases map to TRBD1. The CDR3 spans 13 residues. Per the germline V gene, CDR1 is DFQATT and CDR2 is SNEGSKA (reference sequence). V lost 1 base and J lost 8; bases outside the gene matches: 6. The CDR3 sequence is CSARARDRWEAFF. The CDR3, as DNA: TGCAGTGCTAGAGCACGGGACAGGTGGGAAGCTTTCTTT.

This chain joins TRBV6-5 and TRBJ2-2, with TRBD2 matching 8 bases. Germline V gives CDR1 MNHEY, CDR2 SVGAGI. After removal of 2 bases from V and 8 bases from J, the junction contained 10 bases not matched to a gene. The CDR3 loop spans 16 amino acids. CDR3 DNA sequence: TGTGCCAGCAGTTACATGGGACTAGGGACAAGGGGGGAGCTGTTTTTT. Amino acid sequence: CASSYMGLGTRGELFF.

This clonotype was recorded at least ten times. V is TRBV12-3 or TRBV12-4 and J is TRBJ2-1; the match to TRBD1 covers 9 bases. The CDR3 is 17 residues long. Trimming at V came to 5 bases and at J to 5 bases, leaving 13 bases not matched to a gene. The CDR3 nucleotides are TGTGCCAGCAGTCTCGATAGTAGGACAGGGGAAAACAATGAGCAGTTCTTC. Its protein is CASSLDSRTGENNEQFF.

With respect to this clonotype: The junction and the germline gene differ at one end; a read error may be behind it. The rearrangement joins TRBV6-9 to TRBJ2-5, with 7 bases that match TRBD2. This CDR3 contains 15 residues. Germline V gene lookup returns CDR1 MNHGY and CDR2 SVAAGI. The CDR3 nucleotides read TGCGCCAGCAGTGAAATTAGCGGGTTATTCGAGACCCAGTACTTC. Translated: CASSEISGLFETQYF.

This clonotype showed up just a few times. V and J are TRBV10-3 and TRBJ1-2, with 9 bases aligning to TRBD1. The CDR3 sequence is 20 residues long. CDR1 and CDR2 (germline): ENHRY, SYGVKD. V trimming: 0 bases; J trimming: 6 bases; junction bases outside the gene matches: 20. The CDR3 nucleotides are TGTGCCATCAGTGAGTCGGCCTCCTTGGACAGGGGAGATTATCAGGATGGCTACACCTTC. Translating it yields CAISESASLDRGDYQDGYTF.

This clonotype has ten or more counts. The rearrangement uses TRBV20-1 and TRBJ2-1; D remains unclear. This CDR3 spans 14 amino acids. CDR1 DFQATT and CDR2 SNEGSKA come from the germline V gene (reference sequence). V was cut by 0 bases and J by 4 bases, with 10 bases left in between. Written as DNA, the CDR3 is TGCAGTGCTAGAGATCTAGTAAGATACAATGAGCAGTTCTTC. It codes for CSARDLVRYNEQFF.